This T cell receptor (beta chain) was sequenced for a study of technical replicates of blood from a handful of donors. The repertoire was sequenced with immunoSEQ multiplex PCR; TCRdb's copy has only in-frame clones and lacks some. The table has about 83,000 clones, around nine tenths seen once. The CDR3 consists of 16 residues. Germline loops: CDR1 MNHEY, CDR2 SMNVEV (reference sequence). J gave up 3 bases and V 5 bases, and 11 bases lay outside the gene matches. The J gene is TRBJ2-5, the V gene TRBV27; 8 bases line up with TRBD2. Sequencing input: T cells isolated from PBMCs. This TCR was sampled from a human donor in good health. CDR3 DNA: TGTGCCAGCAGTGAAGGACTAGCCGGACCAAAAGAGACCCAGTACTTC. Its protein is CASSEGLAGPKETQYF.